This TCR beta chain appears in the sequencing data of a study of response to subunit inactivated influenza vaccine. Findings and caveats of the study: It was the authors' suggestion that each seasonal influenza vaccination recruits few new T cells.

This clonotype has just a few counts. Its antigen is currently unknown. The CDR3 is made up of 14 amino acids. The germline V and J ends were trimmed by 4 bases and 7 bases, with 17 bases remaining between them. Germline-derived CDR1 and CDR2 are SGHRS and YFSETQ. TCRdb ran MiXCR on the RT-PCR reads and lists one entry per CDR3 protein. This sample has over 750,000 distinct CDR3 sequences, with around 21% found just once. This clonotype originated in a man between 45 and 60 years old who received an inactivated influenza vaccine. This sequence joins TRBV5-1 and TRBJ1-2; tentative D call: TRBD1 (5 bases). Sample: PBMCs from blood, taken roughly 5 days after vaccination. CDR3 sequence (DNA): TGCGCCAGCAGCCTGGGACCAGAAGATAGTGGCTACACCTTC. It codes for CASSLGPEDSGYTF.